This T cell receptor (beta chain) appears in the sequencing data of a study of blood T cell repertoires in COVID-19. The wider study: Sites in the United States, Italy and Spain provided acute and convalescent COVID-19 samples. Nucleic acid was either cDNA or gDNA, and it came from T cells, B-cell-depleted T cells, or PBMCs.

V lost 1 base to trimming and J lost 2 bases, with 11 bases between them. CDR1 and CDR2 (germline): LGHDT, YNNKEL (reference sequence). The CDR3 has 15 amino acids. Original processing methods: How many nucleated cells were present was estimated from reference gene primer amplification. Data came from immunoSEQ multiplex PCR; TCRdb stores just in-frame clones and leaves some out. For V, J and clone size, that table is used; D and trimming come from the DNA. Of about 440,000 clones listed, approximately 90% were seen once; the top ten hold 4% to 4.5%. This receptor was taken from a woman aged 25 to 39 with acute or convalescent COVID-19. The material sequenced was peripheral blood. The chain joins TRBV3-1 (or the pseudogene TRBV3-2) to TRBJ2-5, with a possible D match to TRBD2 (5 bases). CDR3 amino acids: CASSQALAVQETQYF. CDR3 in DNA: TGTGCCAGCAGCCAAGCGCTAGCCGTACAAGAGACCCAGTACTTC.